This passage covers 4 T cell receptor beta chains from one sample sequenced in a study of T cells after yellow fever vaccination. TCRdb re-called the 5' RACE reads through MiXCR, storing one row per CDR3 protein. The table shows just over 300,000 distinct CDR3 sequences, with about 3.5% occurring only once. The material sequenced was PBMCs, taken on the day of the yellow fever booster vaccination. Receptor source: a man aged 18 to 35 who received the YFV17D yellow fever vaccine.

The V call is TRBV19, the J call TRBJ2-5, with D unclear. Germline-derived CDR1 and CDR2 are LNHDA and SQIVND (reference sequence). Trimming shortened V by 7 bases and J by 5 bases, and 20 bases separated the two germline ends. CDR3 length: 15 residues. CDR3 loop: CASKPSSYLGETQYF. The DNA for the CDR3 is TGTGCCAGTAAGCCATCGTCGTACCTCGGGGAGACCCAGTACTTC.

There are many counts of this clonotype. The chain carries TRBV30 and TRBJ2-2; 7 bases agree with TRBD2. The CDR3 loop spans 12 amino acids. The trim removed 5 bases at V and 6 bases at J, leaving 3 bases unmatched. Germline-derived CDR1 and CDR2 are GTSNPN and SVGIG (reference sequence). The CDR3 region is CAWDRGAGELFF. The DNA of the CDR3 is TGTGCCTGGGATCGGGGGGCCGGGGAGCTGTTTTTT. Supplemented by reference TRBV30 and TRBJ2-2, the full variable domain reads SQTIHQWPATLVQPVGSPLSLECTVEGTSNPNLYWYRQAAGRGLQLLFYSVGIGQISSEVPQNLSASRPQDRQFILSSKKLLLSDSGFYLCAWDRGAGELFFGEGSRLTVL.

The CDR3 here is CASSLKADSYNSPLHF. In DNA, the CDR3 is TGTGCCAGCAGCTTGAAGGCCGACTCCTATAATTCACCCCTCCACTTT. V and J are TRBV7-6 and TRBJ1-6; D is undetermined. Germline CDR1 and CDR2: SGHVS and FNYEAQ. This CDR3 has 16 residues. V shed 3 bases and J shed 0 bases, with 9 bases lying between them.

In its sample, this clonotype was seen a few times. The chain couples TRBV21-1 to TRBJ1-1. TRBV21-1 is classified as a pseudogene. This CDR3 contains 14 residues. CDR3 in DNA: TGTGCCAGCATCGTGAGGTCTGGGAACACTGAAGCTTTCTTT. Its protein is CASIVRSGNTEAFF.